This T cell receptor (beta chain) emerged from a study of cytotoxic CD8 clonotypes in ibrutinib-treated CLL. Study as a whole: The taking of response samples occurred after a median 12 months of treatment, with a range of 6 to 36.

This clone was seen a handful of times. Using immunoSEQ multiplex PCR, the repertoire was profiled, and TCRdb retains in-frame clones only, with some absent. The table has about 140,000 clones, approximately 80% seen once. V was trimmed by 2 bases and J by 3 bases, leaving 10 bases between them. The CDR3 is made up of 14 amino acids. Germline V CDR1 and CDR2: SGHTA, FQGNSA. V and J are TRBV7-2 and TRBJ1-2, with TRBD1 as a possible D gene (5 bases). The source is a human donor with chronic lymphocytic leukemia. The sequenced sample was PBMCs, obtained after 36 months of ibrutinib treatment. CDR3 coding DNA: TGTGCCAGCAGCTTAACCCGACAGCACTATGGCTACACCTTC. Protein sequence: CASSLTRQHYGYTF.